This TCR beta chain came from a study of blood T cell repertoires in COVID-19. Study background: The United States, Italy and Spain were the sources of the acute and convalescent COVID-19 samples.

Under the authors' procedure: Amplification from reference gene primers served as the basis for estimated nucleated cell counts. Assay used: immunoSEQ multiplex PCR; TCRdb lists only in-frame clones, some missing. V and J calls and clone size are given by that table; D and trimming were obtained from the DNA. The table includes tens of thousands of clones, about 88% detected once. In germline, CDR1 is SGHRS, CDR2 YFSETQ. The CDR3 sequence is 15 residues long. V trimming: 1 base; J trimming: 1 base; junction bases outside the gene matches: 2. The source of this sequence is a man in his 60s with acute or convalescent COVID-19. The V gene is TRBV5-1, the J gene TRBJ1-1; 9 positions match TRBD1. The sequencing sample was made of peripheral blood. CDR3 coding DNA: TGCGCCAGCAGCTTGATACAGGGGGCGAACACTGAAGCTTTCTTT. As protein: CASSLIQGANTEAFF.